The entry below describes one T cell receptor beta chain. Its binding antigen is unknown. No base qualities exist here, and no much larger clone lies one base off it. This record belongs to a study of cytomegalovirus exposure and HLA in healthy donors (dated 2017 in TCRdb). For the wider study: An earlier analysis of several hundred of the donors reported more than 250 Gb of sequence data and around 110 million unique TCR beta sequences from roughly 200 million T cells. The genetic ancestry cluster associated with self-reported Caucasian donors included 81% of the 398 genotyped donors. The later analysis used no new phenotypic data to find candidate immune exposures, relying instead on TCR beta sequences and their occurrence across donors. The aim of the study was to test whether cataloging public T cell receptors could identify signatures of past pathogen exposure. A later analysis re-analyzed previously published TCR beta repertoires from 550 to 700 donors and added high-resolution HLA genotyping to study TCR occurrence patterns. Among about 410 genotyped donors of the cohort, an average of approximately 240,000 unique TCR beta nucleotide sequences was sequenced per donor, of which 15% to 20% were non-productive. Besides the first cohort of around 700 subjects, a separate validation cohort made up of 120 or so different subjects was used. An earlier analysis of around 540 of the donors applied high-throughput TCR beta sequencing to assess whether each TCR beta V gene segment acted as functional or pseudogenic. To predict cytomegalovirus infection status, the study combined high-throughput TCR immunosequencing, statistical association of individual TCRs with disease status, and machine learning. Roughly five DR-DQ haplotypes were treated as single units for association and clustering because of strong linkage in the cohort. HLA typing included class I and class II loci at four-digit resolution. All discovery cohort repertoires had been generated using a single sequencing platform. A later genetic analysis used genome-wide SNP genotypes for about three fifths of the 666 donors, treating that subset as a discovery cohort. Typing coverage varied by locus: roughly 629-630 donors for A, B, C, DRB1 and DQB1; roughly 510 for DQA1; over 600 for DPA1; around 450 for DPB1. Using immunosequencing, the study profiled T cell repertoires from fewer than 850 subjects and related those repertoires to cytomegalovirus serostatus. An early release covering roughly 580 HLA-typed donors comprised approximately 300 gigabases of sequencing data and around 80 million unique TCR sequences. Donor age, sex, ethnicity and CMV serostatus were compiled alongside the repertoire data.

The cohort consisted of approximately 690 healthy bone marrow donors. At the time of sampling, all cohort members were nominally healthy, though unrecorded immune exposures were likely present. CMV serostatus was recorded as positive for roughly 300 and negative for about 50% of the 666 cohort members, whereas no CMV serostatus was recorded for the donor in question. Each donor provided a peripheral blood sample, and peripheral blood mononuclear cells were used for TCR beta sequencing. Genomic DNA was extracted from the blood cell samples with the Qiagen DNeasy Blood Extraction Kit. Overall results and qualifications from the work: A later analysis reported that several top co-occurrence clusters appeared linked to parvovirus B19, influenza, CMV and Epstein-Barr virus. Because the 87-base-pair reads could not distinguish some IMGT-functional V segments, including TRBV6-2 and TRBV6-3, those segments were excluded. In the study, approximately 160 TCR beta chains were listed as associated with cytomegalovirus. Because some donors lacked HLA typing at each locus, the association tests relied only on the typed subset. Seventeen rarely observed V segments, including chromosome 9 orphons, were excluded from the earlier analysis of several hundred of the donors because counts were too low. In a later analysis, the rate of TCR association differed among HLA loci, with DRB1 alleles having the most associated TCRs and HLA-C alleles having the fewest. A further reported finding was that TCR beta sequences accurately predicted the HLA-A and HLA-B alleles for most subjects in the first cohort. A later analysis found that HLA-associated TCR beta chains were more clonally expanded and had lower generation probabilities than equally common non-associated chains. Presence/absence analyses assumed roughly uniform sequencing depth across donors, an assumption that may not hold. Linkage disequilibrium might explain the correlated functional status among segregating V segments, but an unknown experimental factor could not be excluded. In an earlier analysis of some 640 of the donors, most TCR beta V segments were observed in productive rearrangements about 87% or about 30% of the time, broadly matching IMGT annotations. When HLA alleles, especially DR and DQ, strongly co-occurred, TCR associations were difficult to assign to individual alleles. In a later genetic analysis, fewer N-insertions in productive TCRs were reported among donors in an Asian-associated ancestry cluster than the 666-donor mean. A few of the identified cytomegalovirus-associated TCR beta chains were confirmed in vitro to be specific for cytomegalovirus antigens. The authors suggested that the approach could potentially be generalized to other disease states and immunological phenotypes. In a later genetic analysis, a missense DCLRE1C variant was associated with V-gene and J-gene trimming of TCR beta chains, and the association was replicated in an independent cohort. In a later analysis, most CMV-associated TCR beta chains were found to appear HLA-restricted, with HLA associations seemingly driven largely by CMV exposure. Across donors, most TCR sequences were observed very rarely, whereas some public TCRs were present in many individuals. In a later analysis, 16,951 TCR beta sequences were associated with specific HLA alleles at a false discovery rate of 0.05. A cluster of highly shared sequence variants was judged likely to represent a technical artifact of the sequencing pipeline. In both the original and validation cohorts, the classifier was reported to diagnose cytomegalovirus status with high specificity and sensitivity. CMV serostatus was the only immune exposure information available for the cohort. This cohort had only TCR beta chains sequenced, and the lack of alpha or paired-chain data limited which features could be detected.

The junction shows trimming of 3 bases on V and 1 base on J, plus 22 bases between the germline ends. The germline V gene encodes CDR1 SGHDT and CDR2 YYEEEE. From its cysteine to its phenylalanine, the CDR3 spans 18 amino acids. Only CDR3 DNA remains: 54 bases, in frame from the first base. The library was built by means of the immunoSEQ multiplex PCR assay. For the multiplex PCR, a mixture combining 60 forward primers for TCR Vbeta segments and 13 reverse primers for TCR Jbeta segments was used. The CDR3 region of rearranged TCR beta genes was amplified from genomic DNA with a multiplex PCR assay. The Illumina HiSeq System was used to sequence the amplified TCR beta libraries as 87-base-pair reads. On the study's bioinformatics: A later analysis counted about 80 million unique TCR beta chains across the 670 or so repertoires, and some 11 million of these chains were shared by at least two donors. Raw reads were error-corrected and collapsed into unique sequences with a nearest-neighbor algorithm that merged closely related sequences to remove PCR and sequencing errors. V, D and J gene segments were assigned by aligning CDR3 sequences to IMGT reference sequences. For a sequence to be retained, a match of at least six nucleotides to both a V gene segment and a J gene segment was required. A rearrangement was called productive if the CDR3 had no stop codons and remained in frame with V and J, and every other rearrangement was called non-productive. Following IMGT convention, CDR3 was defined as the stretch from the second conserved V-encoded cysteine to the conserved J-encoded phenylalanine. The earlier analysis of about 560 of the donors excluded any sequence lacking an unambiguous match to a single V gene segment. An earlier analysis of some 500 of the donors classified V segments as functional when productive rearrangements were above 56.7% and as segregating when the standard deviation between donors was above 5%. A statistical classification framework was developed to diagnose cytomegalovirus status using the catalog of TCR beta chain sequences. V and J gene assignment, in a later analysis, came from comparing TCR nucleotide sequences with IMGT/GENE-DB human TR gene sequences. Using the TCRdist pipeline, a later analysis assigned CDR3 sequences along with most-parsimonious VDJ recombination scenarios. In a later analysis, each TCR beta chain was defined by its CDR3 amino acid sequence together with its V-gene family, and reads lacking a unique V-gene family were excluded. To address suspected cross-contamination and a sequencing artifact, a later analysis removed under 600 highly shared, low-generation-probability nucleotide sequences. In a later analysis, a clonal expansion index was calculated for each public chain from normalized within-repertoire ranks of inferred template counts. In a later analysis, generation probabilities were computed using a VDJ recombination model fitted to out-of-frame rearrangements, and the results were checked against IGoR. In a later analysis, hypergeometric tests were used to score TCR-TCR, TCR-HLA and TCR-CMV co-occurrence, with a repertoire-size bias correction applied to TCR pairs. To estimate false discovery rates, a later analysis permuted the HLA or CMV assignments 20 times. A later analysis grouped co-occurring TCRs with DBSCAN, adding TCRdist sequence similarity when clustering within HLA-allele-positive subsets. Co-occurrence clustering excluded repertoires with fewer than 30,000 or more than 120,000 public chains, plus five with anomalous nucleotide sharing. TCRdb obtained this table from immuneACCESS and retained in-frame rearrangements with V and J assigned. These tables miss some clones; where compared with another copy, unresolved V genes account for less than half of the shortfall, and the remainder is unexplained. The V and J calls and clone size were taken over from that table, and D and trimming were inferred from the DNA. For this sample the table gives about 140,000 clones, of which 65% to 70% were detected only once. The top ten hold around 1.6% of the sample.

Input material: PBMCs. This sequence uses TRBV5-6 and TRBJ1-2; TRBD1 is perhaps the D gene, given 6 matching bases. This clonotype was obtained from a human donor in good health. The bases are TGTGCCAGCAGCTCCAGGGGCTTCGGGACGCCTGTTAACTATGGCTACACCTTC. This translates into CASSSRGFGTPVNYGYTF.